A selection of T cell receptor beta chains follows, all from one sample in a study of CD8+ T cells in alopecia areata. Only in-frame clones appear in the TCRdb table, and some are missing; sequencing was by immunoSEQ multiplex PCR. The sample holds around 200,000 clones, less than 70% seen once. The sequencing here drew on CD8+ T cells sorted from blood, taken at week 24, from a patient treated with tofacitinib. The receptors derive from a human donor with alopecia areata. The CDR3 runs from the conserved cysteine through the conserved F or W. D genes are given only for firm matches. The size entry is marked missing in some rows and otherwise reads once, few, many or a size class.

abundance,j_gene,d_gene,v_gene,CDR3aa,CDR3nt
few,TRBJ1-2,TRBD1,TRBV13,CASSDRGWNGYTF,TGTGCCAGCAGCGACAGGGGATGGAATGGCTACACCTTC
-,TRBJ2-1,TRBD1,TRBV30,CAWAAGGIEQFF,TGTGCCTGGGCAGCAGGGGGAATTGAGCAGTTCTTC
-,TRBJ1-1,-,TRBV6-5,CASSVPGWTEAFF,TGTGCCAGCTCCGTCCCGGGGTGGACTGAAGCTTTCTTT
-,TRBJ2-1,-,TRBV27,CASTPEGGAPHEQFF,TGTGCCAGCACCCCAGAAGGGGGGGCCCCACATGAGCAGTTCTTC
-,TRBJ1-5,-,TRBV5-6,CASSLGGGGKHF,TGTGCCAGCAGCTTGGGAGGGGGAGGAAAGCATTTT
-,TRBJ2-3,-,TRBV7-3,CASSLTVSPTDTQYF,TGTGCCAGCAGCTTAACGGTTTCACCAACAGATACGCAGTATTTT
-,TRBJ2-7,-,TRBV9,CASSVETGPSGEQYF,TGTGCCAGCAGCGTAGAAACAGGGCCTTCGGGGGAGCAGTACTTC
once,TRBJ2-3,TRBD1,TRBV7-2,CASTHPQGAADTQYF,TGTGCCAGCACCCACCCCCAGGGGGCCGCAGATACGCAGTATTTT
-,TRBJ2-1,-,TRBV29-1,CSVVSDGSYNEQFF,TGCAGCGTTGTGAGTGACGGCTCCTACAATGAGCAGTTCTTC
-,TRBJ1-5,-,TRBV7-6,CASSPSGAQPQHF,TGTGCCAGCAGCCCCTCAGGAGCTCAGCCCCAGCATTTT
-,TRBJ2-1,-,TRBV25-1,CASTRGSEQFF,TGTGCCAGCACAAGGGGGTCCGAGCAGTTCTTC
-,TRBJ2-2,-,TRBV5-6,CASSFGSTGELFF,TGTGCCAGCAGCTTTGGTAGCACCGGGGAGCTGTTTTTT
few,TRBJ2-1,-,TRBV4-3,CASSQVVRRDEQFF,TGCGCCAGCAGCCAAGTAGTTAGGCGCGATGAGCAGTTCTTC
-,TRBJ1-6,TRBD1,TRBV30,CAWGWDSRNSPLHF,TGTGCCTGGGGCTGGGACAGTCGAAATTCACCCCTCCACTTT
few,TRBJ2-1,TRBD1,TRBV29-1,CSVAGTGIYNEQFF,TGCAGCGTAGCCGGGACAGGTATCTACAATGAGCAGTTCTTC
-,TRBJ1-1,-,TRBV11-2,CASSPGGMNTEAFF,TGTGCCAGCAGCCCCGGGGGGATGAACACTGAAGCTTTCTTT
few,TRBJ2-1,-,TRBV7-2,CASTWGDSYNEQFF,TGTGCCAGCACGTGGGGAGACTCCTACAATGAGCAGTTCTTC
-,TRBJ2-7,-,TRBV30,CAWSSLAYEQYF,TGTGCCTGGAGTTCCCTCGCCTACGAGCAGTACTTC
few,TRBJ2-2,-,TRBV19,CASLEGSGELFF,TGTGCCAGTCTAGAGGGTAGCGGGGAGCTGTTTTTT
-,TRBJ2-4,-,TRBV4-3,CASSQERTGGGGNIQYF,TGCGCCAGCAGCCAAGAGAGGACAGGTGGAGGGGGAAACATTCAGTACTTC
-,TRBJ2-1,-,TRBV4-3,CASSQAGERFTNEQFF,TGCGCCAGCAGCCAAGCGGGAGAAAGGTTTACAAATGAGCAGTTCTTC
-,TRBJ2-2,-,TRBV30,CAWSDFGTGELFF,TGTGCCTGGAGTGACTTTGGTACCGGGGAGCTGTTTTTT
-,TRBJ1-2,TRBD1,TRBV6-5,CASRHRGDYGYTF,TGTGCCAGCAGACACAGGGGGGACTATGGCTACACCTTC
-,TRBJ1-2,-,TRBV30,CAWGGSYGYTF,TGTGCCTGGGGAGGGTCTTATGGCTACACCTTC
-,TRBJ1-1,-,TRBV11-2,CASSLDQKNTEAFF,TGTGCCAGCAGCTTAGATCAGAAGAACACTGAAGCTTTCTTT
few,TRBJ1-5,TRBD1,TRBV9,CASSIDRAQPQHF,TGCGCCAGCAGCATCGACAGGGCTCAGCCCCAGCATTTT
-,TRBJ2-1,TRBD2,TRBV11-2,CASSLSGGTYNEQFF,TGTGCCAGCAGCTTGAGCGGGGGTACCTACAATGAGCAGTTCTTC
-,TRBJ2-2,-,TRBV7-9,CASTAYLGGELFF,TGTGCCAGCACAGCTTATCTCGGCGGGGAGCTGTTTTTT
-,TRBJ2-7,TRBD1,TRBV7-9,CASSLGDRGRYEQYF,TGTGCCAGCAGCTTGGGGGACAGGGGTCGGTACGAGCAGTACTTC
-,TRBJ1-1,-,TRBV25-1,CASSELRVDTEAFF,TGTGCCAGCAGTGAATTAAGGGTGGATACTGAAGCTTTCTTT
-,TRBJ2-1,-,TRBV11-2,CASSLVVTGGEQFF,TGTGCCAGCAGCTTAGTTGTCACAGGAGGTGAGCAGTTCTTC
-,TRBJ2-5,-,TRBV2,CASLKEGGQETQYF,TGTGCCAGCCTTAAAGAGGGGGGTCAAGAGACCCAGTACTTC
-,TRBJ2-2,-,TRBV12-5,CASGSTSSGPSSGELFF,TGTGCTAGTGGTTCCACGTCGTCGGGTCCCTCGAGCGGGGAGCTGTTTTTT
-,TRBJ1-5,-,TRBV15,CATSRIRQNSNQPQHF,TGTGCCACCAGCAGAATCCGACAGAATAGCAATCAGCCCCAGCATTTT
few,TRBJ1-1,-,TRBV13,CASRRGGTEAFF,TGTGCCAGCAGAAGGGGGGGCACTGAAGCTTTCTTT
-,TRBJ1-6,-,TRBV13,CASSAGRKETPLHF,TGTGCCAGCAGTGCCGGGCGGAAGGAGACACCCCTCCACTTT
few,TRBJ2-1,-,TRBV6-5,CASSYDEQPYNEQFF,TGTGCCAGCAGTTACGACGAACAGCCTTACAATGAGCAGTTCTTC
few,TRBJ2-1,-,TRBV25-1,CASSELGLDGDSYNEQFF,TGTGCCAGCAGTGAATTGGGCCTAGATGGGGATAGCTACAATGAGCAGTTCTTC
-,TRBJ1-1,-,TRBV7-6,CASSSEQGRNTEAFF,TGTGCCAGCAGCTCAGAACAGGGAAGGAACACTGAAGCTTTCTTT
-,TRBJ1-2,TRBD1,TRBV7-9,CASKQGDYGYTF,TGTGCCAGTAAACAGGGGGACTATGGCTACACCTTC
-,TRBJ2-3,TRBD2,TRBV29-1,CSVTGTSGGADTQYF,TGCAGCGTTACCGGGACTAGCGGGGGAGCAGATACGCAGTATTTT
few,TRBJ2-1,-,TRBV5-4,CASSNQMDEQFF,TGTGCCAGCAGCAACCAGATGGATGAGCAGTTCTTC
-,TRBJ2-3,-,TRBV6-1,CASSDGGLLTDTQYF,TGTGCCAGCAGTGATGGAGGGCTACTCACAGATACGCAGTATTTT